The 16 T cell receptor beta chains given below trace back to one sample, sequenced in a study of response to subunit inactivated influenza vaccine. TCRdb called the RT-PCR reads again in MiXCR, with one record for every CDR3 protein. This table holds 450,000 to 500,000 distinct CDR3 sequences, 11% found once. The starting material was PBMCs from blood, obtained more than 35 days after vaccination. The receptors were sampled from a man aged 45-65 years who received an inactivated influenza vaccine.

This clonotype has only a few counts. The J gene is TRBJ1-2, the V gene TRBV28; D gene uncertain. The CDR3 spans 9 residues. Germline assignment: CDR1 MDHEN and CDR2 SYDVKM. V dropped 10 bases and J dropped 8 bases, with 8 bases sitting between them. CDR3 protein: CATEEGYTF. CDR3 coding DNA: TGTGCCACCGAAGAAGGCTACACCTTC.

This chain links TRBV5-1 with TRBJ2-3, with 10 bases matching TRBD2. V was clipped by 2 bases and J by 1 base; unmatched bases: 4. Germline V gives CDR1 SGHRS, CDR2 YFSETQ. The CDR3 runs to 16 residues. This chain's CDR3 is CASSFPSGSGTDTQYF. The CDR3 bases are TGCGCCAGCAGCTTTCCTAGCGGGAGCGGCACAGATACGCAGTATTTT.

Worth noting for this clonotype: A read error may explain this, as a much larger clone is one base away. Here the CDR3 DNA reads TGCACCAGCAGCCAAGAGGAAAAACTGTTTTTT. Its protein product is CTSSQEEKLFF. The rearrangement uses TRBV4-1 and TRBJ1-4; the D is unclear. The CDR3 is 11 amino acids. From germline, CDR1 is MGHRA and CDR2 YSYEKL.

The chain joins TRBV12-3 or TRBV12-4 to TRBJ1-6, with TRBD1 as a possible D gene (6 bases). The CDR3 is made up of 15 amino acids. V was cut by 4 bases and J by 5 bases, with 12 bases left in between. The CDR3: CASSSRGFHNSPLHF. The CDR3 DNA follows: TGTGCCAGCAGTTCAAGGGGGTTCCATAATTCACCCCTCCACTTT.

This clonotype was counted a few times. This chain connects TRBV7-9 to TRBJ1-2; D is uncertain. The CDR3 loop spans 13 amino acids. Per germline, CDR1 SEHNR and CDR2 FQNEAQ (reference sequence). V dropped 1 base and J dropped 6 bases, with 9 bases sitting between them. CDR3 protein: CASSLGAGDGYTF. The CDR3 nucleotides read TGTGCCAGCAGCTTAGGGGCAGGAGATGGCTACACCTTC.

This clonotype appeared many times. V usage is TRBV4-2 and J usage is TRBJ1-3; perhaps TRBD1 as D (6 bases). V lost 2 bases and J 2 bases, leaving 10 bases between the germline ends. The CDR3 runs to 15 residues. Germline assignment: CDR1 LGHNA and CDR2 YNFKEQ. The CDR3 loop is CASSQQQGAGNTIYF. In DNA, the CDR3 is TGTGCCAGCAGCCAACAACAGGGTGCTGGAAACACCATATATTTT.

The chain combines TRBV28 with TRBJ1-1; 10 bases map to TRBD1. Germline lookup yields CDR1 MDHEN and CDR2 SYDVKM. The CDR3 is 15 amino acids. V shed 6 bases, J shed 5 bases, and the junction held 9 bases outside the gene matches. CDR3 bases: TGTGCCAGCAGACGATGGACAGGGGGTAGGACTGAAGCTTTCTTT. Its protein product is CASRRWTGGRTEAFF.

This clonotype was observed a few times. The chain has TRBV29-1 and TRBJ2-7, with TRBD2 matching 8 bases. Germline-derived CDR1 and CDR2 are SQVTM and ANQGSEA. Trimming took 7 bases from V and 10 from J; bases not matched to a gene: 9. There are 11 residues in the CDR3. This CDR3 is CSAETGGTQYF. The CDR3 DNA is TGCAGCGCCGAGACGGGAGGGACACAGTACTTC.

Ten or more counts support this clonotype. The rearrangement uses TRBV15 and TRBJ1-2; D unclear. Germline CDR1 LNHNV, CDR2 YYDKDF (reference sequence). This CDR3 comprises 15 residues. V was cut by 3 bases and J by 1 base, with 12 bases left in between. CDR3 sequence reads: CATSREEQLNYGYTF. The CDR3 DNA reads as TGTGCCACCAGCAGGGAAGAACAGCTTAACTATGGCTACACCTTC.

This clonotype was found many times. The CDR3: CASSRQGHGYTF. CDR3 coding DNA: TGCGCCAGCAGCAGGCAGGGCCACGGCTACACCTTC. This chain joins TRBV5-1 and TRBJ1-2, with TRBD1 as a possible D gene (5 bases). From germline, CDR1 is SGHRS and CDR2 YFSETQ. The CDR3 runs 12 residues. V lost 4 bases to trimming and J lost 8 bases, with 12 bases between them.

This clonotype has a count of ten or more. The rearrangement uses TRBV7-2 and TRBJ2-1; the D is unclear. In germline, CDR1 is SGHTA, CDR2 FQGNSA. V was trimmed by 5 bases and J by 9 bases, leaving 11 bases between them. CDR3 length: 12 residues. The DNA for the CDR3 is TGTGCCAGCAGCCAAAGGGTCTCTGAGCAGTTCTTC. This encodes CASSQRVSEQFF.

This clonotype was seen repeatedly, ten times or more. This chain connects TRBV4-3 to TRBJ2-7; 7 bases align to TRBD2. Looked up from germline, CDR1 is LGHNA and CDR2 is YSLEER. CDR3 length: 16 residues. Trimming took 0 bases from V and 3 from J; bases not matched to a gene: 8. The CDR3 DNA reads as TGCGCCAGCAGCCAAGAATACGGGGCGGGAGACTACGAGCAGTACTTC. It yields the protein CASSQEYGAGDYEQYF.

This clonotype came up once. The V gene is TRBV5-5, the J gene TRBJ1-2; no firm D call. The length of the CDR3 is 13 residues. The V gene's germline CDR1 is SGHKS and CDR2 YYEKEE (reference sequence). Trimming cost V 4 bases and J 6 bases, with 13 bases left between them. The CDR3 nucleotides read TGTGCCAGCAGCGATAACCGACGGCATGGCTACACCTTC. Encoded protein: CASSDNRRHGYTF.

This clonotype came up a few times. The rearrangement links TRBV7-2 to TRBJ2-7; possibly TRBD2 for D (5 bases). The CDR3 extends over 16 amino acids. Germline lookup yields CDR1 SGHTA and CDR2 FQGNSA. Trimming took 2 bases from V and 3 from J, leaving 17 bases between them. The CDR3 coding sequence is TGTGCCAGCAGCTTACAGACCGGAGGCTTTGTCTACGAGCAGTACTTC. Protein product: CASSLQTGGFVYEQYF.

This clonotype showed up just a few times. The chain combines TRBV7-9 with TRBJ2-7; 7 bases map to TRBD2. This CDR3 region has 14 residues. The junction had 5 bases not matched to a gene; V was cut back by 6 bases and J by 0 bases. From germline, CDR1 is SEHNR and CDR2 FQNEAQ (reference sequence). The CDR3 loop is CASRGAGPSYEQYF. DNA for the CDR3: TGTGCCAGCAGGGGAGCGGGACCCTCCTACGAGCAGTACTTC.

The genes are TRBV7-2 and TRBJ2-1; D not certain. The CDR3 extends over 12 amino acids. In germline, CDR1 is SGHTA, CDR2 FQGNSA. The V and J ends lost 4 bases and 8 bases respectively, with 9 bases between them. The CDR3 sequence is CASSYDGDEQFF. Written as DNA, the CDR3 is TGTGCCAGCAGCTACGATGGAGATGAGCAGTTCTTC. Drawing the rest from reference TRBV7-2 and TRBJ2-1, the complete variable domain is GAGVSQSPSNKVTEKGKDVELRCDPISGHTALYWYRQSLGQGLEFLIYFQGNSAPDKSGLPSDRFSAERTGGSVSTLTIQRTQQEDSAVYLCASSYDGDEQFFGPGTRLTVL.